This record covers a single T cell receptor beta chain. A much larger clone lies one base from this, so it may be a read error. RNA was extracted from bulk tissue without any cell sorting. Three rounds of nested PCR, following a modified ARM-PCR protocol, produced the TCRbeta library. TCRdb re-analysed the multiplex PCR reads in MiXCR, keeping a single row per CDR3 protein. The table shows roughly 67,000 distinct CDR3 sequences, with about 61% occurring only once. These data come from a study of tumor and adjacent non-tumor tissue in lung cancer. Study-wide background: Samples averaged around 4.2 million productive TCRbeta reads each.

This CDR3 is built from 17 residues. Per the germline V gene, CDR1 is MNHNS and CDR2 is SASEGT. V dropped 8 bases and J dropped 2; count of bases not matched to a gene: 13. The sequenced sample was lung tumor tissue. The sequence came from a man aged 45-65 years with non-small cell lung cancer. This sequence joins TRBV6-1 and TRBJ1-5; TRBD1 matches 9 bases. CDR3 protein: CASLPGQGTGGNQPQHF. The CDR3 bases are TGTGCCAGCCTACCCGGACAGGGGACTGGGGGCAATCAGCCCCAGCATTTT.